Each of the 4 T cell receptor beta chains below was sequenced from the same sample in a study of T cells in Graves' hyperthyroidism and ophthalmopathy. From RNA transcripts, TCR beta CDR3 regions were amplified. The study used the HTBI primer set for a first-round RT-PCR of the TCR CDR3. TCRdb re-called the multiplex PCR reads with MiXCR, one entry per CDR3 protein. The table has a few hundred thousand distinct CDR3 sequences, roughly 14% seen once. The sequenced sample consisted of blood. The receptors shown here come from a woman in her 30s with Graves' hyperthyroidism.

This clonotype was counted between two and nine times. This chain connects TRBV20-1 to TRBJ2-7, with 10 bases lining up with TRBD2. Losses at the gene ends were 4 bases for V and 1 base for J; bases not matched to a gene: 7. The germline V gene has CDR1 DFQATT and CDR2 SNEGSKA (reference sequence). CDR3 length equals 15 residues. Here the CDR3 reads CSAITLAGVSYEQYF. Here the CDR3 DNA reads TGCAGTGCTATAACTCTAGCGGGGGTATCCTACGAGCAGTACTTC.

The gene calls are TRBV11-1 and TRBJ2-2; 7 nucleotides align to TRBD2. Per germline, CDR1 SGHAT and CDR2 FQDESV (reference sequence). CDR3 length: 17 residues. Trimming cost V 8 bases and J 4 bases; bases outside gene matches: 16. CDR3 region: CASRDLPSGMLTGELFF. Written as DNA, the CDR3 is TGTGCCAGCCGCGATCTACCCAGCGGGATGCTCACCGGGGAGCTGTTTTTT.

This clonotype was seen ten or more times. The chain carries TRBV7-2 and TRBJ1-1, with 12 positions matching TRBD1. The germline gives CDR1 SGHTA, CDR2 FQGNSA. J was trimmed by 4 bases and V by 3 bases; bases with no gene match: 6. The CDR3 totals 16 residues. In DNA form, the CDR3 reads TGTGCCAGCAGCTTCCATGGGACAGGGGGCGTCACTGAAGCTTTCTTT. Protein sequence: CASSFHGTGGVTEAFF.

This clonotype appeared many times. V is TRBV6-1 and J is TRBJ1-5; a weak D match, TRBD1 (6 bases). CDR1 and CDR2 from the germline V gene are MNHNS and SASEGT. V lost 3 bases and J lost 5, with 14 bases in between. CDR3 length: 15 amino acids. The chain's CDR3 is CASSEGGRTDQPQHF. The CDR3 region has the DNA TGTGCCAGCAGTGAGGGGGGGCGAACGGATCAGCCCCAGCATTTT.